The following is a TCR beta chain sequence with its context. This entry is derived from a study of blood T cell repertoires in COVID-19. The CDR3 consists of 13 residues. The germline CDR1 and CDR2 sequences are LNHDA and SQIVND (reference sequence). V was trimmed by 10 bases and J by 3 bases, leaving 16 bases between them. TCRdb's table, derived via immunoSEQ multiplex PCR, lists solely in-frame clones and lacks some. In the table there are about 75,000 clones, approximately 85% of which are singletons. The chain uses TRBV19 and TRBJ2-7, with D perhaps TRBD1 (6 bases). The sequenced sample was peripheral blood. This TCR came from a woman of 80 years or more with active or convalescent COVID-19. This CDR3 reads CATTPGTLYEQYF. CDR3 coding DNA: TGTGCCACCACTCCCGGGACACTCTACGAGCAGTACTTC.